This T cell receptor beta chain derives from a study of identical twins. cDNA molecules carried unique molecular identifiers, and template switching added a universal primer site. One entry per CDR3 protein, called by TCRdb with MiXCR from the 5' RACE reads. The profile shows some 230,000 distinct CDR3 sequences, 6.5% to 8% of them singletons. The sample holds a few counts of this clonotype. Trimming removed 4 bases from V and 4 bases from J, with 7 bases in between. Looked up from germline, CDR1 is WNHNN and CDR2 is SYGVQD (reference sequence). The CDR3 runs 12 residues. In every case, the donor was a healthy Caucasian. This same sample was also part of a study on T cells expressing NK-cell markers.

V and J are TRBV10-1 and TRBJ1-1; possible D gene TRBD1, 5 bases. The receptor's source is a young woman in good health. Sequencing input: CD8+ T cells sorted from blood. The CDR3 sequence is CASSGGATEAFF. CDR3 nucleotides: TGCGCCAGCAGTGGCGGGGCCACTGAAGCTTTCTTT.